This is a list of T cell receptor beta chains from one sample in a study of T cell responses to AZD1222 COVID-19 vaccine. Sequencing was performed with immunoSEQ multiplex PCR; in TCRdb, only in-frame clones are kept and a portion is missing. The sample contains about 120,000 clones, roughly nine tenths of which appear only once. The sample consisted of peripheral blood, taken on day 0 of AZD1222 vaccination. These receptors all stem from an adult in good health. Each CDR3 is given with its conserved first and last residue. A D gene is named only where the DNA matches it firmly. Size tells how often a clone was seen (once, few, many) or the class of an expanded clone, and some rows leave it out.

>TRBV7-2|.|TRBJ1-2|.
CASSLVDWGYTF
TGTGCCAGCAGCTTAGTCGATTGGGGCTACACCTTC
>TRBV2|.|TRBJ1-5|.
CASMGGTSNQPQHF
TGTGCCAGCATGGGGGGGACGAGCAATCAGCCCCAGCATTTT
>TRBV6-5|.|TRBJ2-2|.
CASSYQGANTGELFF
TGTGCCAGCAGTTACCAGGGAGCGAACACCGGGGAGCTGTTTTTT
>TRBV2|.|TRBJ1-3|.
CATKAGGGSGNTIYF
TGTGCCACCAAGGCGGGGGGAGGATCTGGAAACACCATATATTTT
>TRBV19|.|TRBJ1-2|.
CASSIGAVYGYTF
TGTGCCAGTAGTATAGGGGCAGTCTATGGCTACACCTTC
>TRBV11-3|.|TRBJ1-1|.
CASSLGAQAGDTEAFF
TGTGCCAGCAGCCTGGGGGCACAGGCCGGGGACACTGAAGCTTTCTTT
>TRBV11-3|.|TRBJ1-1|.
CASSVGQRNTEAFF
TGTGCCAGCAGCGTAGGACAGAGAAACACTGAAGCTTTCTTT
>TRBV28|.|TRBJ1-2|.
CASSLEETNYGYTF
TGTGCCAGCAGTCTCGAAGAGACTAACTATGGCTACACCTTC
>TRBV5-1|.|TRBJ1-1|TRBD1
CASRYGQGNTEAFF
TGCGCCAGCAGATACGGACAGGGGAACACTGAAGCTTTCTTT
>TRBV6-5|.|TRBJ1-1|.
CASRAGVSGTEAFF
TGTGCCAGCAGGGCAGGGGTCTCGGGCACTGAAGCTTTCTTT
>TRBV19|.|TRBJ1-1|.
CASSITQTIGFKTEAFF
TGTGCCAGTAGTATAACCCAAACGATCGGTTTTAAGACTGAAGCTTTCTTT
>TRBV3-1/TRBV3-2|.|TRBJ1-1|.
CASSQGLQGEAFF
TGTGCCAGCAGCCAAGGTCTACAGGGCGAAGCTTTCTTT
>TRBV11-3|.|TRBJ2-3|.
CASGAGGTDTQYF
TGTGCCAGCGGCGCAGGTGGGACAGATACGCAGTATTTT
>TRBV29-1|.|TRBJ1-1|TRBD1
CSASGQGALRAFF
TGCAGCGCGTCGGGACAGGGGGCCCTAAGAGCTTTCTTT
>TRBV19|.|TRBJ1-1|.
CASIKNRASVNTEAFF
TGTGCCAGTATCAAGAACAGGGCTTCCGTGAACACTGAAGCTTTCTTT
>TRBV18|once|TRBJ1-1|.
CASSPSRGSTEAFF
TGTGCCAGCTCACCATCGAGAGGGTCCACTGAAGCTTTCTTT
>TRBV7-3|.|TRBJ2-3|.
CASSLDGDTQYF
TGTGCCAGCAGCTTGGACGGGGATACGCAGTATTTT
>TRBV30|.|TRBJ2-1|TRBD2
CAWSVPWAGGLDNEQFF
TGTGCCTGGAGTGTACCGTGGGCGGGAGGGTTGGACAATGAGCAGTTCTTC
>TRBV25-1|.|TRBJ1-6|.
CASSDRDVRSPLHF
TGTGCCAGCAGTGACCGGGACGTGCGGTCACCCCTCCACTTT
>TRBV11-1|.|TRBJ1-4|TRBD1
CASSDRGLDEKLFF
TGTGCCAGCAGCGACAGGGGCCTCGATGAAAAACTGTTTTTT
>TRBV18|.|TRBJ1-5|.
CASSPLRGQQPQHF
TGTGCCAGCTCACCACTAAGAGGGCAACAGCCCCAGCATTTT
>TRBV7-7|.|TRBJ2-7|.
CASSLELGIAYEQYF
TGTGCTAGCAGCTTAGAACTGGGGATCGCCTACGAGCAGTACTTC
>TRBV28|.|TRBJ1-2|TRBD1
CASSVAGTGGDGYTF
TGTGCCAGCAGTGTCGCCGGGACAGGGGGCGATGGCTACACCTTC
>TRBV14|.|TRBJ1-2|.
CASSQVGGTGGYTF
TGTGCCAGCAGCCAAGTCGGAGGAACCGGTGGCTACACCTTC